This T cell receptor beta chain was captured by sequencing in a study of CD8 T cells in ankylosing spondylitis. Findings of the study overall: The study identified a TCR beta motif of roughly eight highly homologous variants that appeared characteristic of ankylosing spondylitis blood. Clones linked to disease, bearing a CD8+ phenotype, were relatively rare in peripheral blood.

The authors made TCR beta libraries by quantitative 5'-RACE with molecular barcodes. TCRdb ran MiXCR on the 5' RACE reads and lists one entry per CDR3 protein. The sample records more than 250,000 distinct CDR3 sequences, around 8% being singletons. In this sample, this clonotype turned up a few times. Its specificity is unknown. Looked up from germline, CDR1 is SGHNT and CDR2 is YENEEA. CDR3 length equals 16 residues. V gave up 3 bases and J gave up 9 bases; unmatched junction bases: 14. The receptor's source is a male donor with ankylosing spondylitis. The chain joins TRBV11-3 to TRBJ2-1, with 7 positions matching TRBD2. The sample was blood, either unsorted or a sorted T cell fraction (not recorded which). DNA for the CDR3: TGTGCCAGCAGCTTCTTCCTCATTGGGGGGGTAAGTGAGCAGTTCTTC. Translated: CASSFFLIGGVSEQFF.